Each of the 3 T cell receptor beta chains below was sequenced from the same sample in a study of cytomegalovirus exposure and HLA in healthy donors (dated by TCRdb to about 2017). Library generation was performed with the immunoSEQ multiplex PCR assay. For the multiplex PCR, a mixture combining 60 forward primers for TCR Vbeta segments and 13 reverse primers for TCR Jbeta segments was used. TCRdb retrieved this table from immuneACCESS and kept in-frame rearrangements only. Not all clones are present; in checked studies, unresolved V genes account for under half, and no reason is known for the remainder. This sample comprises 150,000 to 200,000 clones, 80% of them detected only once. The top ten clones comprise 13% to 15% of the sample. Input material: PBMCs. These receptors were obtained from a woman aged 40 to 50 in good health and CMV-seronegative.

The CDR3 region is CASSPPQNRETQYF. CDR3 DNA sequence: TGTGCCAGCAGTCCACCGCAAAACCGGGAGACCCAGTACTTC. The chain is built from TRBV28 and TRBJ2-5; D gene ambiguous. Germline CDR1 reads MDHEN; CDR2 reads SYDVKM. The CDR3 has 14 amino acids. Trimming shortened V by 5 bases and J by 5 bases, and 15 bases separated the two germline ends.

J is TRBJ1-5 and V is TRBV15; D unresolved. The V end lost 3 bases, the J end lost 9 bases, and 9 bases lay between the germline ends. CDR1 is LNHNV, CDR2 YYDKDF, per germline (reference sequence). The CDR3 sequence is 12 residues long. CDR3 nucleotides: TGTGCCACCAGCAGTGTCCTCGGGCCCCAGCATTTT. Encoded protein: CATSSVLGPQHF.

This clone was seen only a few times. The V call is TRBV4-2, the J call TRBJ2-5; D may be TRBD1 (6 bases). V was pared by 4 bases and J by 3 bases, with 9 bases between. The germline gives CDR1 LGHNA, CDR2 YNFKEQ. CDR3 length: 13 amino acids. CDR3 in DNA: TGTGCCAGCAGCCCGACAGGCAAAGAGACCCAGTACTTC. This gives the protein CASSPTGKETQYF.